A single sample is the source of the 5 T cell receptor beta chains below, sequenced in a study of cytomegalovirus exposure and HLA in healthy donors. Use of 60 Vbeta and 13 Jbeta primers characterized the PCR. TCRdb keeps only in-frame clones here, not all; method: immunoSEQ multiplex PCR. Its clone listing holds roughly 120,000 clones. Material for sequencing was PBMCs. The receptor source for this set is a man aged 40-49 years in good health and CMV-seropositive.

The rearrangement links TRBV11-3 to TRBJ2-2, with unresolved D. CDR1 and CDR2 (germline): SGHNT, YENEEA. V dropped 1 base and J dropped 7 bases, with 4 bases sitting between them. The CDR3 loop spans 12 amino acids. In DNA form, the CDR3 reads TGTGCCAGCAGCTTAGGCGACGGGGAGCTGTTTTTT. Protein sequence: CASSLGDGELFF.

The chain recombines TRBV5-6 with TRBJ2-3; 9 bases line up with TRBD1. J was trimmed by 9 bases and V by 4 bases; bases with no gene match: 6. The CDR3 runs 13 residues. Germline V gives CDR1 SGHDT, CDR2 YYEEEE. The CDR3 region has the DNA TGTGCCAGCAGCACTGGGACAGGGTGCACGCAGTATTTT. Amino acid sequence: CASSTGTGCTQYF.

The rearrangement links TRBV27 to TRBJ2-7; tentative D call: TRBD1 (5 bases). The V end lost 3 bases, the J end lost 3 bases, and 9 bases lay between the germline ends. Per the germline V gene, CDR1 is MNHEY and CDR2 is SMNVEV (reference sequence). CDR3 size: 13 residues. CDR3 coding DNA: TGTGCCAGCAGTTTCCAGGGCGACTACGAGCAGTACTTC. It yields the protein CASSFQGDYEQYF.

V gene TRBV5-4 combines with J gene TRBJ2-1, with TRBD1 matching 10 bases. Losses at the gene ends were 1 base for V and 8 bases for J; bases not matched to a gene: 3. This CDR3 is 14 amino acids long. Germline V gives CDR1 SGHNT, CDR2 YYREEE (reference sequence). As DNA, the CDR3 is TGTGCCAGCAGCTTGACCGGGACAGGGGATGAGCAGTTCTTC. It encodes CASSLTGTGDEQFF.

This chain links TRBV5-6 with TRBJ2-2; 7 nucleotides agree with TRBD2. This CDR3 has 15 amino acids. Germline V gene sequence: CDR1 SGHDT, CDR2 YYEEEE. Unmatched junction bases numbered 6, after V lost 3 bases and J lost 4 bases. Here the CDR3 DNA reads TGTGCCAGCAGCTACCCTAGCGGACCCACCGGGGAGCTGTTTTTT. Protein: CASSYPSGPTGELFF.